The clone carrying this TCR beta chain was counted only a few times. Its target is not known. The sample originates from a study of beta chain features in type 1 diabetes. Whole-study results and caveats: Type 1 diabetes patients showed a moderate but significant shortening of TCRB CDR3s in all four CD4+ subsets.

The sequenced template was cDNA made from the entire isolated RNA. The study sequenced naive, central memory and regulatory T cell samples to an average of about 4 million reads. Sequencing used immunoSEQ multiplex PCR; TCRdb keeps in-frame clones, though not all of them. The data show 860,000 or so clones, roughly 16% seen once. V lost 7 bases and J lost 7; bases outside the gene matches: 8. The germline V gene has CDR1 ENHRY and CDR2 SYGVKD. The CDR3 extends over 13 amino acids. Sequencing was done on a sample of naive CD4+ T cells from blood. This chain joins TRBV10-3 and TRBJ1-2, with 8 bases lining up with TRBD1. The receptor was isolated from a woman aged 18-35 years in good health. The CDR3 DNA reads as TGTGCCATCACCGTCGCAGGGGGCTTTGGCTACACCTTC. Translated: CAITVAGGFGYTF.